Given below is one T cell receptor beta chain in context. Primers for the PCR totalled 60 Vbeta and 13 Jbeta. Profiled with immunoSEQ multiplex PCR; TCRdb holds only in-frame clones, not every one. The sample has roughly 140,000 clones. The sample is drawn from a study of cytomegalovirus exposure and HLA in healthy donors. Germline-derived CDR1 and CDR2 are SGHTS and YDEGEE. V lost 6 bases and J lost 0, with 15 bases in between. The CDR3 extends over 16 amino acids. Sequenced: PBMCs. The receptor was derived from a male donor in good health and CMV-seronegative. V gene TRBV5-8 combines with J gene TRBJ2-2, with unresolved D. The CDR3 region is CASTSHRRTNTGELFF. The CDR3, as DNA: TGTGCCAGCACCTCTCACCGGAGAACGAACACCGGGGAGCTGTTTTTT. The entire variable domain, with the rest obtained from reference TRBV5-8 and TRBJ2-2, is as follows: EAGVTQSPTHLIKTRGQQATLRCSPISGHTSVYWYQQALGLGLQFLLWYDEGEERNRGNFPPRFSGRQFPNYSSELNVNALELEDSALYLCASTSHRRTNTGELFFGEGSRLTVL.